These T cell receptor beta chains were read from a single sample in a study of cytomegalovirus exposure and HLA in healthy donors. Assay used: immunoSEQ multiplex PCR; TCRdb lists only in-frame clones, some missing. The sample includes approximately 70,000 clones, roughly 78% of them seen just once. Sequencing was done on a sample of PBMCs. These receptors all come from a man between 35 and 55 years old in good health and CMV-seronegative. Both conserved end residues are part of each CDR3. The D gene is left open where the match is weak. Clone size is stated in some rows and not others, as once, few, many or a class when expanded.

TRBD2	TRBV10-3	16	NA	TRBJ2-7	TGTGCCACCCGGCCCGAGACTAGCGGCGGCTCCTACGAGCAGTACTTC	CATRPETSGGSYEQYF
TRBD2	TRBV10-3	16	once	TRBJ2-7	TGTGCCATCACCAGCAGCGGGACTCCGTTGCCCTACGAGCAGTACTTC	CAITSSGTPLPYEQYF
NA	TRBV5-5	16	NA	TRBJ2-3	TGTGCCAGCAGCTTGGCCGGGACAAGAGGCACAGATACGCAGTATTTT	CASSLAGTRGTDTQYF
TRBD1	TRBV6-5	15	few	TRBJ1-1	TGTGCCAGCAGAGGACAGGGGACGGGGGCCACTGAAGCTTTCTTT	CASRGQGTGATEAFF
NA	TRBV2	13	NA	TRBJ2-7	TGTGCCAGCACCCCATGGACACAAACTAAGCAGTACTTC	CASTPWTQTKQYF
NA	TRBV11-2	15	NA	TRBJ2-7	TGTGCCAGCAGCTTAGGACACGAGACTACCTACGAGCAGTACTTC	CASSLGHETTYEQYF
TRBD1	TRBV2	12	once	TRBJ2-7	TGTGCCAGCAGTCGGACAGGGGTCGAGCAGTACTTC	CASSRTGVEQYF
NA	TRBV19	15	NA	TRBJ1-4	TGTGCCAGTAGATCATACGGTTTCGATGATGAAAAACTGTTTTTT	CASRSYGFDDEKLFF
NA	TRBV28	12	NA	TRBJ2-7	TGTGCCAGCAGGACAGGAGCCTACGAGCAGTACTTC	CASRTGAYEQYF
NA	TRBV7-9	14	NA	TRBJ2-3	TGTGCCAGCAGCCCCGACGGGAGCACAGATACGCAGTATTTT	CASSPDGSTDTQYF
NA	TRBV9	16	NA	TRBJ2-5	TGTGCCAGCAGCGTAGTCGTCGGGGACTCCCAAGAGACCCAGTACTTC	CASSVVVGDSQETQYF
TRBD2	TRBV5-4	13	NA	TRBJ2-3	TGTGCCAGCAGCTTGGCCGGGACTAATACGCAGTATTTT	CASSLAGTNTQYF
TRBD2	TRBV28	15	NA	TRBJ2-3	TGTGCCAGCAGTGGTACTAGCGGGAGCGCAGATACGCAGTATTTT	CASSGTSGSADTQYF
NA	TRBV11-2	15	NA	TRBJ1-3	TGTGCTAGCAGCTCTACCGGAAACTACGCCAACACCATATATTTT	CASSSTGNYANTIYF
NA	TRBV5-5	14	once	TRBJ2-1	TGTGCCAGCAGCTTTAATTGGCCGACAAATGAGCAGTTCTTC	CASSFNWPTNEQFF
NA	TRBV14	16	NA	TRBJ2-1	TGTGCCAGCAGCCAAGTTGAGACTACGCCTTACAATGAGCAGTTCTTC	CASSQVETTPYNEQFF
TRBD1	TRBV7-9	15	once	TRBJ2-7	TGTTCCAGCAGCTCGTCCGGGACAGGGGCCTACGAGCAGTACTTC	CSSSSSGTGAYEQYF
TRBD2	TRBV5-4	14	NA	TRBJ2-7	TGTGCCAGCAGCTCCGGGACTAACTCCTACGAGCAGTACTTC	CASSSGTNSYEQYF
TRBD1	TRBV19	15	few	TRBJ1-1	TGTGCCAGTAGTAGCCCCCAGGGGGTGTTTACTGAAGCTTTCTTT	CASSSPQGVFTEAFF
NA	TRBV7-6	17	NA	TRBJ1-5	TGTGCCCGCCCCACGGGGACAAAAGTTTATAGCAATCAGCCCCAGCATTTT	CARPTGTKVYSNQPQHF
TRBD1	TRBV18	15	NA	TRBJ2-7	TGTGCCAGCTCACCATGGCAGGGGGTCAAGTACGAGCAGTACTTC	CASSPWQGVKYEQYF
TRBD1	TRBV2	13	NA	TRBJ1-1	TGTGCCAGCAGGGGACAGGATTACACTGAAGCTTTCTTT	CASRGQDYTEAFF
TRBD1	TRBV7-8	14	NA	TRBJ1-2	TGTGCCAGCAGCTCGGGACAGCCCAGCTATGGCTACACCTTC	CASSSGQPSYGYTF
NA	TRBV6-6	13	NA	TRBJ2-1	TGTGCCAGCGCCCCCAGCTCCTACAATGAGCAGTTCTTC	CASAPSSYNEQFF
NA	TRBV5-1	15	NA	TRBJ1-1	TGCGCCAGCAGCTTGTGGCAGGGATTGAACACTGAAGCTTTCTTT	CASSLWQGLNTEAFF
TRBD2	TRBV11-3	15	NA	TRBJ2-5	TGTGCCAGCAGCTTAGACAGCGGGGGACAAGAGACCCAGTACTTC	CASSLDSGGQETQYF
NA	TRBV4-1	16	few	TRBJ2-7	TGCGCCAGCAGCCAAGATGGGGGGATTATTCTGGGGGAGCAGTACTTC	CASSQDGGIILGEQYF
TRBD1	TRBV27	13	NA	TRBJ1-1	TGTGCCAGCAGTTCAAGACAGGGCACTGAAGCTTTCTTT	CASSSRQGTEAFF
NA	TRBV10-2	13	NA	TRBJ1-2	TGCGCCAGCAGTGAAGGAGCTAACTATGGCTACACCTTC	CASSEGANYGYTF
TRBD1	TRBV19	14	NA	TRBJ2-5	TGTGCCAGGACCGGGACAGGGGGCGTCGAGACCCAGTACTTC	CARTGTGGVETQYF
TRBD2	TRBV10-3	16	NA	TRBJ2-2	TGTGCCATCAGTGACAGACTAGCGGGGGACACCGGGGAGCTGTTTTTT	CAISDRLAGDTGELFF
NA	TRBV11-2	15	NA	TRBJ1-3	TGTGCCAGCAGCTCAGTCAGGGTGGGAGGAAACACCATATATTTT	CASSSVRVGGNTIYF
TRBD2	TRBV29-1	16	NA	TRBJ2-2	TGCAGCGTTACGGGTCTAGCGGGGGGGAACACCGGGGAGCTGTTTTTT	CSVTGLAGGNTGELFF
NA	TRBV7-6	15	NA	TRBJ2-5	TGTGCCAGCAGCAAATCCCGACTCCACCAAGAGACCCAGTACTTC	CASSKSRLHQETQYF
NA	TRBV10-3	12	NA	TRBJ1-2	TGTGCCATCAGTGAAATAGCGGCTGGCTACACCTTC	CAISEIAAGYTF
NA	TRBV7-8	13	NA	TRBJ2-7	TGTGCCAGCAGCTTAGCGCTCGGACAAGACTCTTACTTC	CASSLALGQDSYF
TRBD2	TRBV9	15	NA	TRBJ2-3	TGTGCCAGCGGCTCTGGCGGGGGGCAATCAGATACGCAGTATTTT	CASGSGGGQSDTQYF
NA	TRBV28	12	NA	TRBJ2-3	TGTGCCAGCAGCTCCGAGGGGGAGGGTTCGTATTTT	CASSSEGEGSYF
NA	TRBV5-6	15	many	TRBJ1-2	TGTGCCAGCAGCTTGGTCGGTAACGGTCTATATGGCTACACCTTC	CASSLVGNGLYGYTF
TRBD1	TRBV27	15	NA	TRBJ2-7	TGTGCCAGCAGTGCGGGACAGGGGCTCGCCTACGAGCAGTACTTC	CASSAGQGLAYEQYF
TRBD2	TRBV28	15	NA	TRBJ2-1	TGTGCCAGCAGACCACTAGCGGGGTCCTACAATGAGCAGTTCTTC	CASRPLAGSYNEQFF
TRBD2	TRBV29-1	16	NA	TRBJ2-7	TGCAGCGTCATATCCGGGACTAGCGGAGCCACTTACGAGCAGTACTTC	CSVISGTSGATYEQYF